The 20 T cell receptor beta chains given below trace back to one sample, sequenced in a study of brain T cells in children with intractable seizures. Profiling relied on immunoSEQ multiplex PCR, and the TCRdb table lists in-frame clones only, not all of them. The sample shows fewer than 50,000 clones, more than 80% of them seen only once. The sequenced sample was peripheral blood, obtained at surgery. The receptors shown here come from a girl aged 2-10 years with tuberous sclerosis and intractable seizures.

V is TRBV7-6 and J is TRBJ1-1, with TRBD1 matching over 7 bases. V gave up 3 bases and J gave up 7 bases; unmatched junction bases: 11. The CDR3 runs to 15 residues. The germline gives CDR1 SGHVS, CDR2 FNYEAQ. This CDR3 is CASSLRGTEPHEAFF. DNA of the CDR3: TGTGCCAGCAGCTTGAGAGGGACAGAGCCTCATGAAGCTTTCTTT. The whole variable domain, filled in from reference TRBV7-6 and TRBJ1-1, reads GAGVSQSPRYKVTKRGQDVALRCDPISGHVSLYWYRQALGQGPEFLTYFNYEAQQDKSGLPNDRFSAERPEGSISTLTIQRTEQRDSAMYRCASSLRGTEPHEAFFGQGTRLTVV.

V usage is TRBV2 and J usage is TRBJ2-1; no definite D call. Germline V gene data show CDR1 as SNHLY and CDR2 as FYNNEI. The V and J ends lost 6 bases and 8 bases respectively, with 20 bases between them. The CDR3 sequence is 15 residues long. CDR3 sequence: CASSPLDRLRDEQFF. CDR3 DNA sequence: TGTGCCAGCAGCCCTCTAGATCGGTTACGCGATGAGCAGTTCTTC.

The count of this clone is one. CDR3 DNA: TGTGCCAGCAGCATAGGATCTGGAAACACCATATATTTT. Its translation: CASSIGSGNTIYF. The V and J genes are TRBV2 and TRBJ1-3; D not resolved. Germline V gene data show CDR1 as SNHLY and CDR2 as FYNNEI. The V and J ends lost 6 bases and 1 base respectively, with 7 bases between them. This CDR3 has 13 residues.

The CDR3 DNA is TGCGCCAGCAGCTTGGGAGGGACTAGCGGGGGACCCCAAGAGACCCAGTACTTC. This sequence encodes CASSLGGTSGGPQETQYF. The gene calls are TRBV5-1 and TRBJ2-5; 14 bases are a match to TRBD2. Germline V gene data show CDR1 as SGHRS and CDR2 as YFSETQ. V lost 0 bases and J lost 1; bases outside the gene matches: 5. The CDR3 contains 18 residues. Together with reference TRBV5-1 and TRBJ2-5, the CDR3 gives the full variable domain: KAGVTQTPRYLIKTRGQQVTLSCSPISGHRSVSWYQQTPGQGLQFLFEYFSETQRNKGNFPGRFSGRQFSNSRSEMNVSTLELGDSALYLCASSLGGTSGGPQETQYFGPGTRLLVL.

The chain recombines TRBV21-1 with TRBJ2-7; the DNA was not used to check the table's D call, TRBD1. TRBV21-1 is annotated as a pseudogene. The CDR3 extends over 16 amino acids. The CDR3 loop reads CASSKDRGRWGYEQYV. In DNA, the CDR3 is TGTGCCAGCAGCAAAGACAGGGGGCGCTGGGGCTACGAGCAGTACGTC.

The chain joins TRBV6-2 or TRBV6-3 to TRBJ2-7; D remains ambiguous. Germline CDR1 is MNHEY and CDR2 is SVGEGT. CDR3 length: 13 residues. The V gene lost 2 bases and the J gene lost 3 bases, with 8 bases spanning the gap. The CDR3 nucleotides are TGTGCCAGCAGTTACGGGGTATACTACGAGCAGTACTTC. Translated, it gives CASSYGVYYEQYF.

V usage is TRBV6-5 and J usage is TRBJ1-2; 9 nucleotides match TRBD1. There are 13 residues in the CDR3. From germline, CDR1 is MNHEY and CDR2 SVGAGI. Trimming removed 6 bases from V and 8 bases from J; junction bases left unmatched: 7. The CDR3 DNA sequence: TGTGCCAGCAGCAGGGGACAGGGTGAGGGCTACACCTTC. Protein: CASSRGQGEGYTF.

CDR3 DNA: TGTGCCAGCAGTGAAACCCAAACCCACGAGCAGTACTTC. Translation: CASSETQTHEQYF. The rearrangement joins TRBV6-1 to TRBJ2-7; D not certain. The germline CDR1 and CDR2 sequences are MNHNS and SASEGT. V was cut by 2 bases and J by 5 bases, with 10 bases left in between. This CDR3 spans 13 amino acids.

This clone appeared a single time. The rearrangement joins TRBV7-9 to TRBJ1-1; D remains ambiguous. The CDR3 is made up of 14 amino acids. V was clipped by 2 bases and J by 6 bases, with 13 bases between them. CDR1 is SEHNR and CDR2 is FQNEAQ in the germline V gene (reference sequence). DNA for the CDR3: TGTGCCAGCAGCTTACGTTACGGACCCTCTGAAGCTTTCTTT. Translated, it gives CASSLRYGPSEAFF.

The CDR3 DNA sequence: TGTGCCAGCAGCCAAGATCGCGGTACTGAAGCTTTCTTT. As protein: CASSQDRGTEAFF. This chain links TRBV4-2 with TRBJ1-1; D ambiguous. This CDR3 region has 13 residues. The V end was cut by 0 bases, the J end by 5 bases, with 7 bases between. Germline CDR1 is LGHNA and CDR2 is YNFKEQ.

The V call is TRBV7-2, the J call TRBJ1-1; 7 bases fit TRBD1. CDR1 is SGHTA and CDR2 is FQGNSA in the germline V gene. This CDR3 comprises 15 residues. The V segment lost 4 bases and the J segment 0 bases; nucleotides outside the gene matches: 5. Here the CDR3 DNA reads TGTGCCAGCAGCTCAAAACAGGGGTTGAACACTGAAGCTTTCTTT. Translated, it gives CASSSKQGLNTEAFF.

This rearrangement joins TRBV18 to TRBJ2-3, with 7 nucleotides matching TRBD1. The V gene end was trimmed by 3 bases and the J gene end by 4 bases; junction bases not matched to a gene: 4. CDR1 is KGHSH and CDR2 is LQKENI in the germline V gene. The CDR3 is made up of 14 amino acids. The CDR3 DNA reads TGTGCCAGCTCACCGTTGACAGGGTCAGATACGCAGTATTTT. This codes for CASSPLTGSDTQYF.

This CDR3 is CAWSPIWLGTEAFF. The CDR3 region has the DNA TGTGCCTGGAGTCCTATCTGGCTGGGCACTGAAGCTTTCTTT. The chain combines TRBV30 with TRBJ1-1; D uncertain. With 2 bases removed from V and 4 bases from J, the gap between germline ends came to 14 bases. Germline V gives CDR1 GTSNPN, CDR2 SVGIG (reference sequence). The CDR3 contains 14 residues.

The V and J genes are TRBV7-2 and TRBJ1-1; D unclear. Trimming shortened V by 1 base and J by 9 bases, and 15 bases separated the two germline ends. The CDR3 spans 14 residues. Germline CDR1 SGHTA, CDR2 FQGNSA. CDR3 residues: CASSLDGSGEKAFF. The DNA for the CDR3 is TGTGCCAGCAGCTTAGACGGGTCAGGAGAGAAAGCTTTCTTT.

The chain carries TRBV5-1 and TRBJ2-2, with no clear D. The V end lost 5 bases, the J end lost 6 bases, and 14 bases lay between the germline ends. The V gene's germline CDR1 is SGHRS and CDR2 YFSETQ. The CDR3 runs to 14 residues. The CDR3 region is CASSLGREAGELFF. The CDR3 DNA reads TGCGCCAGCAGTCTTGGTAGGGAAGCCGGGGAGCTGTTTTTT.

The J gene is TRBJ2-3, the V gene TRBV19; D gene unclear. The V and J ends lost 11 bases and 5 bases respectively, with 20 bases between them. From germline, CDR1 is LNHDA and CDR2 SQIVND (reference sequence). The CDR3 sequence is 14 residues long. The chain's CDR3 is CAEAPTERGDTQYF. CDR3 DNA sequence: TGTGCCGAGGCGCCTACAGAAAGAGGAGATACGCAGTATTTT.

The chain couples TRBV11-2 to TRBJ2-7; D remains unclear. V gave up 4 bases and J gave up 3 bases, with 10 bases separating them. This CDR3 contains 13 residues. Germline V gene sequence: CDR1 SGHAT, CDR2 FQNNGV. This CDR3 is CASSSQEYYEQYF. Written as DNA, the CDR3 is TGTGCCAGCAGCTCTCAAGAGTACTACGAGCAGTACTTC.

The chain employs TRBV5-1 and TRBJ1-3, with D uncertain. V lost 0 bases and J 2 bases, leaving 12 bases between the germline ends. This CDR3 contains 16 residues. From germline, CDR1 is SGHRS and CDR2 YFSETQ. The CDR3 here is CASSLDGVWAGNTIYF. In DNA form, the CDR3 reads TGCGCCAGCAGCTTGGACGGGGTATGGGCTGGAAACACCATATATTTT.

The chain uses TRBV15 and TRBJ1-2; D possibly corresponds to TRBD1 (5 bases). V shed 9 bases and J shed 6 bases, with 14 bases lying between them. This CDR3 spans 12 amino acids. Germline CDR1 is LNHNV and CDR2 is YYDKDF (reference sequence). CDR3 nucleotides: TGTGCCACTACAGGTGGAGGGAATGGCTACACCTTC. This encodes CATTGGGNGYTF.

The chain uses TRBV12-5 and TRBJ2-2; the D gene is possibly TRBD2 (6 bases). Per germline, CDR1 LGHNT and CDR2 FRNRAP. V was pared by 5 bases and J by 5 bases, with 15 bases between. This CDR3 comprises 15 residues. The CDR3 DNA sequence: TGTGCTAGTGGTCTGACTAGTACCACGACCGGGGAGCTGTTTTTT. Amino acid sequence: CASGLTSTTTGELFF.